This T cell receptor (beta chain) derives from a study of blood T cell repertoires in COVID-19. Overall study: T cells, B-cell-depleted T cells, or PBMCs supplied cDNA or gDNA.

In this sample, this clone turned up a few times. Authors' analysis steps: Estimation of nucleated cell counts relied on the amplification of reference gene primers. Here immunoSEQ multiplex PCR was the method, and the copy in TCRdb shows in-frame clones only, minus some. D and trimming come from the DNA, and the V and J calls and clone size come from that table. The data hold 150,000 to 170,000 clones, with roughly nine tenths observed a single time. The V and J ends lost 1 base and 8 bases, in that order; junction bases with no gene match: 4. In germline, CDR1 is SNHLY, CDR2 FYNNEI. The CDR3 totals 13 residues.

The chain joins TRBV2 to TRBJ1-2; 7 bases map to TRBD1. Sequenced sample: peripheral blood. The receptor was isolated from a man aged 50-59 years with acute or convalescent COVID-19. CDR3 amino acids: CASSEEGARGYTF. The CDR3 nucleotides read TGTGCCAGCAGTGAAGAGGGGGCGCGAGGCTACACCTTC.